This T cell receptor (beta chain) comes out of a study of T cells after yellow fever vaccination. TCRdb ran MiXCR on the 5' RACE reads and lists one entry per CDR3 protein. The sample includes some 600,000 distinct CDR3 sequences, 9% to 15% seen only once; the top ten take just under 15%. This CDR3 is built from 14 residues. The V gene lost 3 bases and the J gene lost 0 bases, with 11 bases spanning the gap. Looked up from germline, CDR1 is DFQATT and CDR2 is SNEGSKA (reference sequence). The genes are TRBV20-1 and TRBJ1-1; D gene unclear. This clonotype originated in a man in his thirties or forties who received the YFV17D yellow fever vaccine. This specimen was PBMCs, taken on the day of the yellow fever booster vaccination. Written as DNA, the CDR3 is TGCAGTGCTAGTAGGGCACACATGAACACTGAAGCTTTCTTT. This encodes CSASRAHMNTEAFF.